These 29 T cell receptor beta chains originate from one sample sequenced in a study of T cells expressing NK-cell markers. Following a re-call of the 5' RACE reads, TCRdb has one entry per CDR3 protein and lacks DNA. The sample totals around 260,000 distinct CDR3 sequences. The specimen sequenced was blood T cells: a sorted CD56 or NKG2C T cell subset, CD4+ or CD8+ T cells, or bulk PBMC T cells (not recorded which). The receptor set was obtained from a woman between 18 and 69 years old in good health.

The CDR3 is CSATQGGELFF. The V gene is TRBV20-1, the J gene TRBJ2-2; TCRdb's assignment of TRBD1 cannot be checked, as there is no DNA. Germline CDR1 is DFQATT and CDR2 is SNEGSKA (reference sequence). The CDR3 is 11 residues long.

This chain joins TRBV20-1 and TRBJ2-1; the TCRdb D gene call, TRBD1, has no DNA to confirm it. From germline, CDR1 is DFQATT and CDR2 SNEGSKA (reference sequence). CDR3 length: 14 amino acids. This chain's CDR3 is CSAPLTGVNNEQFF.

This chain links TRBV12-3 or TRBV12-4 with TRBJ2-3; TCRdb calls TRBD2, which cannot be checked without DNA. There are 18 residues in the CDR3. CDR3 protein: CASSFPGLAGASTDTQYF.

This chain's CDR3 is CSARPRENYNEQFF. The chain is built from TRBV20-1 and TRBJ2-1; without DNA, the TCRdb call of TRBD1 cannot be checked. The CDR3 runs 14 residues. Germline values: CDR1 DFQATT, CDR2 SNEGSKA (reference sequence).

The chain employs TRBV6-2 or TRBV6-3 and TRBJ2-7; TCRdb reports TRBD1, a call that lacks DNA to check it against. The CDR3 extends over 15 amino acids. Per the germline V gene, CDR1 is MNHEY and CDR2 is SVGEGT. CDR3 region: CASSYTQGHNYEQYF.

V and J are TRBV7-2 and TRBJ2-2; checking the TCRdb D call of TRBD2 is not possible without DNA. Germline V CDR1 and CDR2: SGHTA, FQGNSA. This CDR3 contains 16 residues. The CDR3 loop is CASNVEGSFNTGELFF.

The V gene is TRBV29-1, the J gene TRBJ2-1; checking the TCRdb D call of TRBD1 is not possible without DNA. The CDR3 contains 14 residues. CDR1 SQVTM and CDR2 ANQGSEA come from the germline V gene. This chain's CDR3 is CSVDYRGVRNEQFF.

V usage is TRBV4-1 and J usage is TRBJ2-2; TCRdb designates TRBD2, a call that cannot be tested without DNA. The CDR3 consists of 15 residues. Germline V gene sequence: CDR1 MGHRA, CDR2 YSYEKL. CDR3 residues: CASSQADRGAGELFF.

The chain carries TRBV16 and TRBJ1-5; the D gene TCRdb calls, TRBD1, cannot be checked with no DNA. CDR1 is KGHSY, CDR2 FQNENV, per germline. The CDR3 extends over 14 amino acids. The CDR3 sequence: CASSQSGGEQPQHF.

This chain connects TRBV6-5 to TRBJ2-1; TCRdb returns TRBD1, unconfirmable since there is no DNA. The CDR3 has 16 residues. Germline V CDR1 and CDR2: MNHEY, SVGAGI. CDR3 region: CASSYSGQGRYNEQFF.

The gene calls are TRBV7-2 and TRBJ1-2. The V gene's germline CDR1 is SGHTA and CDR2 FQGNSA. The CDR3 has 16 amino acids. CDR3 amino acids: CASSSGPPGGTSGYTF. The entire variable domain, with the rest obtained from reference TRBV7-2 and TRBJ1-2, is as follows: GAGVSQSPSNKVTEKGKDVELRCDPISGHTALYWYRQSLGQGLEFLIYFQGNSAPDKSGLPSDRFSAERTGGSVSTLTIQRTQQEDSAVYLCASSSGPPGGTSGYTFGSGTRLTVV.

The rearrangement links TRBV20-1 to TRBJ2-1; TCRdb names TRBD1, which stays unverified in the absence of DNA. Germline V gives CDR1 DFQATT, CDR2 SNEGSKA (reference sequence). There are 15 residues in the CDR3. CDR3 residues: CSASDRQKNYNEQFF.

V usage is TRBV28 and J usage is TRBJ2-3. The germline CDR1 and CDR2 sequences are MDHEN and SYDVKM. The CDR3 loop spans 15 amino acids. The CDR3 sequence is CASSPQAVGTDTQYF.

J is TRBJ2-1 and V is TRBV6-2 or TRBV6-3; TCRdb outputs TRBD1, but without DNA this stays unchecked. The CDR3 covers 13 residues. In germline, CDR1 is MNHEY, CDR2 SVGEGT. The CDR3 sequence: CASGADSYNEQFF.

V is TRBV20-1 and J is TRBJ1-2; there is no DNA to check the TCRdb D call of TRBD1. Germline lookup yields CDR1 DFQATT and CDR2 SNEGSKA (reference sequence). The CDR3 covers 13 residues. This CDR3 reads CSANREGDNGYTF.

This chain links TRBV9 with TRBJ2-5; TCRdb's D call of TRBD1 is untestable without DNA. Germline V gene lookup returns CDR1 SGDLS and CDR2 YYNGEE. This CDR3 is built from 16 residues. The CDR3: CASSVGRGSSQETQYF.

V is TRBV20-1 and J is TRBJ1-2. Per the germline V gene, CDR1 is DFQATT and CDR2 is SNEGSKA (reference sequence). This CDR3 is 14 amino acids long. The CDR3 is CSARGPGANYGYTF.

This chain joins TRBV3-1 and TRBJ2-5. The CDR3 totals 14 residues. Germline V CDR1 and CDR2: LGHDT, YNNKEL (reference sequence). CDR3 protein: CASSQVSYQETQYF.

The rearrangement uses TRBV3-1 and TRBJ2-3; TCRdb picks TRBD1, but there is no DNA to check that call. The CDR3 is 17 amino acids. The germline V gene encodes CDR1 LGHDT and CDR2 YNNKEL (reference sequence). The CDR3: CASSQDISWGDTDTQYF.

The chain is built from TRBV20-1 and TRBJ2-4. Germline lookup yields CDR1 DFQATT and CDR2 SNEGSKA (reference sequence). This CDR3 is built from 14 residues. The CDR3 spells CSAGFGGPKNIQYF.

The chain joins TRBV29-1 to TRBJ2-1; TCRdb calls TRBD2, which cannot be checked without DNA. CDR1 is SQVTM, CDR2 ANQGSEA, per germline. The CDR3 runs to 16 residues. The CDR3 region is CSVSFRLAGGGNEQFF.

The chain is built from TRBV6-1 and TRBJ2-1. The CDR3 is 14 residues long. The V gene's germline CDR1 is MNHNS and CDR2 SASEGT. CDR3: CASSKGGSYNEQFF.

CDR3 region: CASSSGQLGDTQYF. The chain uses TRBV6-1 and TRBJ2-3; the TCRdb D gene call, TRBD1, has no DNA to confirm it. Germline V CDR1 and CDR2: MNHNS, SASEGT. There are 14 residues in the CDR3.

The chain combines TRBV25-1 with TRBJ1-2; TCRdb names TRBD1, which stays unverified in the absence of DNA. CDR1 and CDR2 from the germline V gene are MGHDK and SYGVNS. The CDR3 spans 14 residues. The CDR3 loop is CASSDREGASGYTF.

The V call is TRBV2, the J call TRBJ1-5. This CDR3 is built from 13 residues. The germline gives CDR1 SNHLY, CDR2 FYNNEI. CDR3 amino acids: CASRVLGNQPQHF. Complete variable domain (other parts from reference TRBV2 and TRBJ1-5): EPEVTQTPSHQVTQMGQEVILRCVPISNHLYFYWYRQILGQKVEFLVSFYNNEISEKSEIFDDQFSVERPDGSNFTLKIRSTKLEDSAMYFCASRVLGNQPQHFGDGTRLSIL.

This CDR3 reads CASSQNMLSTDTQYF. The rearrangement uses TRBV4-3 and TRBJ2-3. The V gene's germline CDR1 is LGHNA and CDR2 YSLEER. This CDR3 is built from 15 residues.

The chain employs TRBV29-1 and TRBJ2-5; TCRdb outputs TRBD1, but without DNA this stays unchecked. Germline-derived CDR1 and CDR2 are SQVTM and ANQGSEA. This CDR3 spans 12 amino acids. CDR3 residues: CSAGTEWETQYF.

The chain combines TRBV28 with TRBJ1-1. CDR3 length: 11 amino acids. Germline V gene data show CDR1 as MDHEN and CDR2 as SYDVKM. The CDR3: CASARNTEAFF.

The chain has TRBV20-1 and TRBJ1-4; TCRdb's D gene call, TRBD1, goes unchecked for lack of DNA. The germline CDR1 and CDR2 sequences are DFQATT and SNEGSKA (reference sequence). The CDR3 totals 16 residues. The CDR3 is CSARDNLGTGNEKLFF.